This T cell receptor beta chain is from a study of cytomegalovirus exposure and HLA in healthy donors (dated by TCRdb to about 2017). Study-level background: An earlier analysis of 587 of the donors reported 276 Gb of sequence data and 117 million unique TCR beta sequences obtained from some 200 million T cells. An early release that covered about 600 HLA-typed donors contained approximately 300 gigabases of sequencing data and tens of millions of unique TCR sequences. Among the 398 genotyped donors, around 79% belonged to the genetic ancestry cluster associated with self-reported Caucasian donors. The study aimed to test whether signatures of past pathogen exposure could be identified by cataloging public T cell receptors. The T cell repertoires of under 700 subjects were profiled by immunosequencing and related to cytomegalovirus serostatus. A separate validation cohort of roughly 130 different subjects was used in addition to the roughly 670-subject first cohort. To predict cytomegalovirus infection status, the study combined high-throughput TCR immunosequencing, statistical association of individual TCRs with disease status, and machine learning. A later analysis re-analyzed previously published TCR beta repertoires from 666 donors and added high-resolution HLA genotyping to study TCR occurrence patterns. Rather than drawing on any new phenotypic data, the later analysis identified candidate immune exposures from TCR beta sequences and the way those sequences occurred across donors. An earlier analysis of around 640 of the donors used high-throughput TCR beta sequencing to judge whether each TCR beta V gene segment behaved as functional or pseudogenic. Donor age, sex, ethnicity and CMV serostatus were compiled alongside the repertoire data. A later genetic analysis took genome-wide SNP genotypes for about three fifths of the 666 donors and used that subset as a discovery cohort. All discovery cohort repertoires had been generated using a single sequencing platform. Both class I and class II loci were covered by HLA typing, at four-digit resolution. The number of typed donors differed by locus: about 620-630 for A, B, C, DRB1 and DQB1; approximately 530 for DQA1; 606 for DPA1; and around 450 for DPB1. Several DR-DQ haplotypes were treated as single units for association and clustering because of strong linkage in the cohort. Among around 400 genotyped donors of the cohort, an average of around 250,000 unique TCR beta nucleotide sequences was sequenced per donor, of which about 18% were non-productive.

Library preparation employed the immunoSEQ multiplex PCR assay. For the multiplex PCR, a mixture combining 60 forward primers for TCR Vbeta segments and 13 reverse primers for TCR Jbeta segments was used. A multiplex PCR assay on genomic DNA amplified the CDR3 region of rearranged TCR beta genes. The Illumina HiSeq System was used to sequence the amplified TCR beta libraries as 87-base-pair reads. As for the authors' bioinformatics: Across the roughly 670 repertoires, a later analysis counted tens of millions of unique TCR beta chains, 8.5 million to 12 million of which were shared by at least two donors. To remove PCR and sequencing errors, raw reads were error-corrected and collapsed into unique sequences using a nearest-neighbor algorithm that merged closely related sequences. CDR3 sequences were aligned to IMGT reference sequences to assign V, D and J gene segments. Each retained sequence needed at least a six-nucleotide match to both a V gene segment and a J gene segment. Rearrangements were called productive when the CDR3 lacked stop codons and stayed in frame with V and J; all others were non-productive. CDR3 was defined by IMGT convention, running from the second conserved V-encoded cysteine to the conserved J-encoded phenylalanine. Sequences without an unambiguous match to a single V gene segment were excluded from the earlier analysis of 500 to 700 of the donors. An earlier analysis of approximately 590 of the donors classified V segments as functional when productive rearrangements were above 56.7% and as segregating when the standard deviation between donors was above 5%. A statistical classification framework was built to diagnose cytomegalovirus status from the catalog of TCR beta chain sequences. In a later analysis, V and J genes were assigned by comparing TCR nucleotide sequences against IMGT/GENE-DB human TR gene sequences. A later analysis assigned CDR3 sequences and most-parsimonious VDJ recombination scenarios with the TCRdist pipeline. In a later analysis, each TCR beta chain was defined by its CDR3 amino acid sequence together with its V-gene family, and reads without a unique V-gene family were excluded. In a later analysis, 550 to 650 highly shared, low-generation-probability nucleotide sequences were removed to address suspected cross-contamination and a sequencing artifact. A later analysis calculated a clonal expansion index for each public chain from normalized within-repertoire ranks of inferred template counts. Generation probabilities in a later analysis came from a VDJ recombination model fitted to out-of-frame rearrangements, and those results were checked against IGoR. Hypergeometric tests were used in a later analysis to score TCR-TCR, TCR-HLA and TCR-CMV co-occurrence, with a repertoire-size bias correction applied to the TCR pairs. A later analysis estimated false discovery rates by permuting HLA or CMV assignments 20 times. A later analysis grouped co-occurring TCRs with DBSCAN, adding TCRdist sequence similarity when clustering within HLA-allele-positive subsets. Repertoires with fewer than 30,000 or more than 120,000 public chains, plus five repertoires with anomalous nucleotide sharing, were excluded from co-occurrence clustering. Not all clones reach the TCRdb copy of this immuneACCESS table, which keeps in-frame sequences only. Checked studies attribute under half of the gap to unresolved V genes and leave the rest unexplained. The V and J calls and clone size are taken from that table; D and trimming were inferred from the DNA. For this sample the table gives around 94,000 clones, of which 55% to 80% were detected only once. Under 5.5% of the sample goes to the ten largest clones.

The cohort consisted of hundreds of healthy bone marrow donors. At the time of sampling, all cohort members were nominally healthy, though unrecorded immune exposures were likely present. Of the approximately 670 cohort members, some 270 had positive CMV serostatus and 350 to 450 had negative CMV serostatus, and CMV serostatus was not recorded for the donor. A peripheral blood sample was provided by each donor, and peripheral blood mononuclear cells were used for TCR beta sequencing. Genomic DNA was extracted from the blood cell samples with the Qiagen DNeasy Blood Extraction Kit. Beyond this particular receptor, the publication reports: In a later genetic analysis, fewer N-insertions in productive TCRs were reported among donors in an Asian-associated ancestry cluster than the approximately 630-donor mean. While some public TCRs were present in many individuals, most TCR sequences turned up only very rarely across donors. In vitro tests confirmed that a few of the cytomegalovirus-associated TCR beta chains recognize cytomegalovirus antigens. A later analysis associated some 17,000 TCR beta sequences with specific HLA alleles at a false discovery rate of 0.05. When HLA alleles, especially DR and DQ, strongly co-occurred, TCR associations were difficult to assign to individual alleles. Presence/absence analyses assumed roughly uniform sequencing depth across donors, an assumption that may not hold. According to the authors, the approach could potentially be generalized to other disease states and immunological phenotypes. A further reported finding was that TCR beta sequences accurately predicted the HLA-A and HLA-B alleles for most subjects in the first cohort. Because HLA typing was unavailable for some donors at each locus, only the typed subset was used in association tests. Several of the top co-occurrence clusters appeared to be linked to parvovirus B19, influenza, CMV and Epstein-Barr virus, according to a later analysis. A later genetic analysis associated a missense DCLRE1C variant with V-gene and J-gene trimming of TCR beta chains, and an independent cohort replicated the association. A cluster of highly shared sequence variants was judged likely to represent a technical artifact of the sequencing pipeline. Linkage disequilibrium might explain the correlated functional status among segregating V segments, but an unknown experimental factor could not be excluded. Only TCR beta chains were sequenced in this cohort, and the absence of alpha or paired-chain data limited detectable features. In a later analysis, most CMV-associated TCR beta chains were found to appear HLA-restricted, with HLA associations seemingly driven largely by CMV exposure. Because counts were too low, about 18 rarely observed V segments, including chromosome 9 orphons, were excluded from the earlier analysis of a few hundred of the donors. Broadly in line with IMGT annotations, most TCR beta V segments showed up in productive rearrangements about 87% or about 30% of the time in an earlier analysis of several hundred of the donors. The study gave a list of 150 to 200 TCR beta chains associated with cytomegalovirus. A later analysis found that HLA-associated TCR beta chains were more clonally expanded and had lower generation probabilities than equally common non-associated chains. In a later analysis, the rate of TCR association differed among HLA loci, with DRB1 alleles having the most associated TCRs and HLA-C alleles having the fewest. The only immune exposure information available for the cohort was CMV serostatus. The classifier was reported to diagnose cytomegalovirus status with high specificity and sensitivity in both the original and validation cohorts.

About this clone itself: Its antigen is currently not known. No much larger clone exists at a distance of one base, and base qualities are not known.

The sample taken for sequencing was PBMCs. This TCR derives from a human donor in good health.

The nucleotides read TGTGCCAGTAGTCCAATGGGGGGACTAGCGGCTGAGCAGTACTTC. Its product reads: CASSPMGGLAAEQYF. The chain uses TRBV19 and TRBJ2-7, with 11 bases in between that match TRBD2. Compared with germline, V lacks 5 bases and J lacks 7 bases; bases without a gene match: 10. From the cysteine through the phenylalanine, the CDR3 covers 15 amino acids. CDR3 DNA is the only sequence kept; it has 45 bases, read in frame from the first base. For CDR1 and CDR2, the germline V gene (reference sequence) lists LNHDA and SQIVND.